This TCR beta chain stems from a study of blood T cells in healthy people across ages. Per individual sample, total RNA of at least 5.5 micrograms was extracted. Points on this clonotype: What it recognizes is unknown. Germline and junction disagree at one end, which may indicate a read error.

Study-wide findings and caveats: PBMCs were not sorted, which prevented a conclusive comparison of naive versus antigen-experienced cells. Older age coincided with a roughly linear decline in TCR beta diversity per million T cells. Naive T cell percentage showed a strong correlation with TCR beta diversity.

With a J-beta primer mix and a sample-barcoded 5' primer, a second PCR ran about 6 to 11 cycles. TCRdb re-analysed the 5' RACE reads in MiXCR, keeping a single row per CDR3 protein. The table lists 1.5 million or so distinct CDR3 sequences, about 40% of them singletons. Germline lookup yields CDR1 MNHNS and CDR2 SASEGT. This CDR3 is built from 11 residues. Specimen: blood. The chain combines TRBV6-1 with TRBJ2-1; no reliable D call. This receptor was obtained from a woman in her late teens or twenties in good health. CDR3 sequence reads: CASTEYNERFF. Written as DNA, the CDR3 is TGTGCTAGCACAGAATACAATGAGCGGTTCTTC.